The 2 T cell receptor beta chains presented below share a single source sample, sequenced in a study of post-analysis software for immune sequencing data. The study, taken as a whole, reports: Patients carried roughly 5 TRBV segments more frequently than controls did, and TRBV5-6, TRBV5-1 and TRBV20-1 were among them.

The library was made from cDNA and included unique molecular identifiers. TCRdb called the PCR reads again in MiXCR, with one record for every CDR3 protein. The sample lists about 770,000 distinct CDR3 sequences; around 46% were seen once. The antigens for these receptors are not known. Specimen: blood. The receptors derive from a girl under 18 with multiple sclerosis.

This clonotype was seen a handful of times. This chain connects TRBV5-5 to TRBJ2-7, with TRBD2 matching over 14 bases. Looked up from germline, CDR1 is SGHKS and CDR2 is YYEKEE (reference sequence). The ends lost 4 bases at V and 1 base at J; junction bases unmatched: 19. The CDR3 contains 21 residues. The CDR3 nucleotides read TGTGCCAGCAGCCGGTCCCGGTGGGGACTAGCGGGAGAAAGGGTATCCTACGAGCAGTACTTC. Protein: CASSRSRWGLAGERVSYEQYF. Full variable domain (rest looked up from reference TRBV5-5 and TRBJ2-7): DAGVTQSPTHLIKTRGQQVTLRCSPISGHKSVSWYQQVLGQGPQFIFQYYEKEERGRGNFPDRFSARQFPNYSSELNVNALLLGDSALYLCASSRSRWGLAGERVSYEQYFGPGTRLTVT.

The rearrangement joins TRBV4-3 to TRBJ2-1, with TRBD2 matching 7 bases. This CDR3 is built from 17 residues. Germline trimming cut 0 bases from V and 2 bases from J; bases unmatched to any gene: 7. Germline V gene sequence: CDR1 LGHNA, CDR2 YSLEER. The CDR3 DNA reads TGCGCCAGCAGCCAAGATCTTGGGGACTATGCCTACAATGAGCAGTTCTTC. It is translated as CASSQDLGDYAYNEQFF.